These 25 T cell receptor beta chains were all obtained from the same sample, sequenced in a study of blood T cell repertoires in COVID-19. Assay: immunoSEQ multiplex PCR; the TCRdb copy retains only in-frame clones and omits some. Of roughly 200,000 clones listed, 75% to 90% are singletons. Source material: peripheral blood. These receptors came from a woman aged 60-70 years with acute or convalescent COVID-19.

A word on this clone: The sample carries other DNA sequences with the same CDR3. The chain recombines TRBV2 with TRBJ1-5; 8 nucleotides align to TRBD1. CDR1 is SNHLY, CDR2 FYNNEI, per germline. The CDR3 length is 14 residues. V was pared by 6 bases and J by 7 bases, with 8 bases of the junction left unmatched. The CDR3 spells CASSPDRGRQPQHF. The CDR3 DNA follows: TGTGCCAGCAGCCCAGACAGGGGAAGACAGCCCCAGCATTTT.

The chain has TRBV6-5 and TRBJ2-1; D perhaps matches TRBD1 (5 bases). The V end lost 11 bases, the J end lost 3 bases, and 8 bases lay between the germline ends. This CDR3 has 11 amino acids. Germline lookup yields CDR1 MNHEY and CDR2 SVGAGI. CDR3 sequence: CAQGVYNEQFF. Written as DNA, the CDR3 is TGTGCCCAGGGCGTCTACAATGAGCAGTTCTTC.

The chain couples TRBV5-1 to TRBJ1-3; tentative D call: TRBD1 (5 bases). The germline V gene encodes CDR1 SGHRS and CDR2 YFSETQ. The V gene lost 1 base and the J gene lost 3 bases, with 11 bases spanning the gap. This CDR3 region has 15 residues. The CDR3, as DNA: TGCGCCAGCAGCTTGTGGGGGGACGTTGGAAACACCATATATTTT. It specifies CASSLWGDVGNTIYF.

On this clone itself: Other nucleotide sequences in the sample specify the same CDR3. The genes are TRBV20-1 and TRBJ2-7; 9 bases align to TRBD1. The CDR3 is 11 amino acids. Germline CDR1 and CDR2: DFQATT and SNEGSKA (reference sequence). CDR3 coding DNA: TGCAGCGCCGGACAGGGGAACGAGCAGTACGTC. It specifies CSAGQGNEQYV.

Concerning this clone itself: The junction differs from germline at one of its ends, possibly a read error. The chain uses TRBV7-7 and TRBJ2-2; 7 bases are shared with TRBD2. Germline V gene lookup returns CDR1 SSHAT and CDR2 FNYEAQ (reference sequence). The CDR3 spans 17 residues. CDR3 amino acids: CASSLDLTGGNTGELFF. The DNA for the CDR3 is TGTGCTAGCAGCTTAGACTTGACGGGAGGGAACACCGGGGAGCTGTTTTTT.

The chain is built from TRBV4-1 and TRBJ2-7; the D gene is possibly TRBD2 (6 bases). Trimming pared 1 base from V and 5 bases from J, leaving 12 bases between. Germline V gives CDR1 MGHRA, CDR2 YSYEKL. CDR3 length equals 14 residues. This CDR3 reads CASSQVAAQNEQYF. CDR3 nucleotide sequence: TGCGCCAGCAGCCAAGTAGCGGCCCAAAACGAGCAGTACTTC.

The V and J genes are TRBV9 and TRBJ1-2, with D uncertain. V was clipped by 5 bases and J by 4 bases, with 12 bases between them. Per the germline V gene, CDR1 is SGDLS and CDR2 is YYNGEE. The CDR3 extends over 13 amino acids. Here the CDR3 reads CASSSGSFYGYTF. The CDR3 region has the DNA TGTGCCAGCAGTTCCGGGTCTTTCTATGGCTACACCTTC.

The sample holds a few counts of this clone. The rearrangement links TRBV28 to TRBJ2-1; 9 bases align to TRBD1. CDR3 length: 15 residues. Losses at the gene ends were 1 base for V and 9 bases for J; bases not matched to a gene: 7. Germline CDR1 reads MDHEN; CDR2 reads SYDVKM. This CDR3 reads CASSLFGTGNREQFF. The CDR3 coding sequence is TGTGCCAGCAGTTTATTCGGGACAGGGAATCGTGAGCAGTTCTTC.

The table lists this clone with a few counts. The J gene is TRBJ1-1, the V gene TRBV28, with D possibly being TRBD1 (6 bases). There are 17 residues in the CDR3. Trimming removed 2 bases from V and 2 bases from J, with 18 bases in between. Germline lookup yields CDR1 MDHEN and CDR2 SYDVKM. CDR3 in DNA: TGTGCCAGCAGTTTAATAGGGGGTCAGGGTTCCAACACTGAAGCTTTCTTT. Residues: CASSLIGGQGSNTEAFF. Combining the CDR3 with reference TRBV28 and TRBJ1-1 gives the whole variable domain DVKVTQSSRYLVKRTGEKVFLECVQDMDHENMFWYRQDPGLGLRLIYFSYDVKMKEKGDIPEGYSVSREKKERFSLILESASTNQTSMYLCASSLIGGQGSNTEAFFGQGTRLTVV.

The chain employs TRBV11-1 and TRBJ2-2; D gene unclear. V was pared by 5 bases and J by 3 bases, with 4 bases between. CDR1 SGHAT and CDR2 FQDESV come from the germline V gene (reference sequence). CDR3 length: 12 residues. CDR3 DNA: TGTGCCAGCAGCCCGTACACCGGGGAGCTGTTTTTT. The encoded protein is CASSPYTGELFF.

The rearrangement links TRBV6-5 to TRBJ1-2; a weak D match, TRBD1 (5 bases). The CDR3 totals 14 residues. Trimming left V 6 bases short and J 3 bases short, with 14 bases between. From germline, CDR1 is MNHEY and CDR2 SVGAGI. CDR3 nucleotides: TGTGCCAGCAGCTTTACCCAGGGTGACTATGGCTACACCTTC. As protein: CASSFTQGDYGYTF.

The J gene is TRBJ1-1, the V gene TRBV1; the D call of TRBD1 is as the table states it, not checked on the DNA. TRBV1 is tagged as a pseudogene. The CDR3 runs to 18 residues. Here the CDR3 reads CTSSQGTGGAKIGTEAFF. The CDR3 nucleotides read TGCACCAGCAGCCAAGGTACAGGGGGCGCAAAAATAGGGACTGAAGCTTTCTTT.

The chain links TRBV28 to TRBJ2-1; TRBD2 might be the D (5 bases). The germline gives CDR1 MDHEN, CDR2 SYDVKM. Deletions cut 2 bases from V and 7 bases from J, with 9 bases between. CDR3 length: 13 residues. CDR3 amino acids: CASSLLAGNEQFF. DNA for the CDR3: TGTGCCAGCAGTTTACTAGCCGGAAATGAGCAGTTCTTC.

The V and J genes are TRBV28 and TRBJ2-5, with a tentative D call TRBD2 (7 bases). Trimming removed 4 bases at V and 5 bases at J, with 14 bases between. Germline V gene sequence: CDR1 MDHEN, CDR2 SYDVKM. The CDR3 loop spans 14 amino acids. Written as DNA, the CDR3 is TGTGCCAGCAGTTCGAGGGCGGGGGCTGAGACCCAGTACTTC. The encoded protein is CASSSRAGAETQYF.

The sample holds one count of this clone. The V and J genes are TRBV30 and TRBJ2-1; 10 bases map to TRBD2. The CDR3 loop spans 14 amino acids. Losses at the gene ends were 5 bases for V and 4 bases for J; bases not matched to a gene: 5. Germline assignment: CDR1 GTSNPN and CDR2 SVGIG (reference sequence). CDR3 bases: TGTGCCTGGGCTAGCGGGAGAGGGTACAATGAGCAGTTCTTC. Translation: CAWASGRGYNEQFF.

The chain carries TRBV28 and TRBJ1-2; D gene ambiguous. Looked up from germline, CDR1 is MDHEN and CDR2 is SYDVKM. Trimming removed 3 bases from V and 4 bases from J, with 12 bases in between. This CDR3 region has 14 residues. In nucleotides, the CDR3 is TGTGCCAGCAGTTTCGGAGACGGTGGCTATGGCTACACCTTC. Its translation is CASSFGDGGYGYTF.

There are a few counts of this clone. CDR3 sequence: CASSLDTPSTDTQYF. The CDR3 DNA follows: TGCGCCAGCAGCTTAGACACTCCTAGCACAGATACGCAGTATTTT. The J gene is TRBJ2-3, the V gene TRBV5-1; D unresolved. The CDR3 contains 15 residues. Germline loops: CDR1 SGHRS, CDR2 YFSETQ. Trimming removed 2 bases at V and 0 bases at J, with 10 bases between.

In DNA, the CDR3 is TGCAGCGTTGGACTAGCGGACAATGAGCAGTTCTTC. Its protein product is CSVGLADNEQFF. The V call is TRBV29-1, the J call TRBJ2-1; 9 bases align to TRBD2. Per the germline V gene, CDR1 is SQVTM and CDR2 is ANQGSEA. V gave up 4 bases and J gave up 5 bases; unmatched junction bases: 0. The CDR3 extends over 12 amino acids.

J is TRBJ1-1 and V is TRBV19; TRBD1 might be the D (6 bases). CDR1 is LNHDA and CDR2 is SQIVND in the germline V gene (reference sequence). CDR3 length equals 12 residues. The germline V and J ends were trimmed by 6 bases and 3 bases, with 8 bases remaining between them. For the CDR3, the DNA is TGTGCCAGTAGCCGACAGGACACTGAAGCTTTCTTT. It encodes CASSRQDTEAFF.

The chain uses TRBV5-1 and TRBJ1-2, with D maybe TRBD1 (5 bases). Germline V gene data show CDR1 as SGHRS and CDR2 as YFSETQ. Trimming took 3 bases from V and 8 from J, leaving 14 bases between them. The CDR3 has 13 residues. CDR3 coding DNA: TGCGCCAGCAGCTCATCTATCAGGGAAGGCTACACCTTC. Amino acid sequence: CASSSSIREGYTF.

This rearrangement joins TRBV18 to TRBJ1-1; D perhaps matches TRBD1 (5 bases). Trimming stripped 4 bases from V and 1 base from J, with 10 bases between. This CDR3 has 14 residues. CDR1 is KGHSH, CDR2 LQKENI, per germline. The CDR3 loop reads CASSQWGGNTEAFF. The CDR3 coding sequence is TGTGCCAGCTCACAGTGGGGGGGGAACACTGAAGCTTTCTTT.

The J gene is TRBJ1-1, the V gene TRBV15; 10 positions agree with TRBD1. Germline lookup yields CDR1 LNHNV and CDR2 YYDKDF (reference sequence). The CDR3 is 15 residues long. J gave up 4 bases and V 5 bases, and 7 bases lay outside the gene matches. CDR3 sequence: CATSGDRGRGTEAFF. DNA for the CDR3: TGTGCCACCAGCGGCGACAGGGGGCGGGGCACTGAAGCTTTCTTT.

This clone was detected only once. The chain joins TRBV11-2 to TRBJ2-3, with D perhaps matching TRBD1 (6 bases). The CDR3 is 12 amino acids. V lost 7 bases to trimming and J lost 8 bases, with 13 bases between them. The germline V gene has CDR1 SGHAT and CDR2 FQNNGV. The CDR3 sequence: CASTALGGTQYF. Written as DNA, the CDR3 is TGTGCCAGCACAGCTTTAGGGGGTACGCAGTATTTT. The entire variable domain, with the rest obtained from reference TRBV11-2 and TRBJ2-3, is as follows: EAGVAQSPRYKIIEKRQSVAFWCNPISGHATLYWYQQILGQGPKLLIQFQNNGVVDDSQLPKDRFSAERLKGVDSTLKIQPAKLEDSAVYLCASTALGGTQYFGPGTRLTVL.

DNA for the CDR3: TGCGCCAGCAACCCCCGGGGTACCACTGAAGCTTTCTTT. Protein product: CASNPRGTTEAFF. This chain connects TRBV10-2 to TRBJ1-1; D is unresolved. The CDR3 has 13 residues. Between the trimmed V and J ends, which lost 7 bases and 4 bases, there was a span of 13 bases. Germline CDR1 and CDR2: WSHSY and SAAADI.

The chain joins TRBV7-6 to TRBJ2-3, with TRBD2 identical over 11 bases. CDR3 size: 16 residues. The ends lost 5 bases at V and 3 bases at J; junction bases unmatched: 7. Germline lookup yields CDR1 SGHVS and CDR2 FNYEAQ. CDR3 region: CASSVLAGGGTDTQYF. DNA of the CDR3: TGTGCCAGCAGCGTCCTAGCGGGAGGAGGAACAGATACGCAGTATTTT.